This T cell receptor (beta chain) comes out of a study of T cell responses to AZD1222 COVID-19 vaccine. A word on this clone: Its target is not known.

Pooling covered second doses at about 4 or about 12 weeks. Study-level points and caveats: Spike-specific TCR breadth and depth grew following two AZD1222 doses. Baseline serology detected seropositivity in only five to seven AZD1222 recipients.

Trimming left V 2 bases short and J 4 bases short, with 13 bases between. CDR3 length: 15 amino acids. Germline V lookup: CDR1 SGDLS, CDR2 YYNGEE. Clones were read by immunoSEQ multiplex PCR, and TCRdb kept only the in-frame ones, dropping some. The sample consists of tens of thousands of clones, 70% to 90% of them appearing once. The clonotype was recovered from an adult who received the AZD1222 COVID-19 vaccine. The chain uses TRBV9 and TRBJ1-3; D uncertain. This specimen was peripheral blood, taken 28 days after the second AZD1222 dose. The CDR3 region is CASSVSGLRGNTIYF. CDR3 DNA sequence: TGTGCCAGCAGCGTCTCCGGGCTAAGAGGAAACACCATATATTTT.